The 30 T cell receptor beta chains below all came from one sample that was sequenced in a study of vaccination effects on CD4 cells after COVID-19. Generated by immunoSEQ multiplex PCR, the TCRdb table keeps only in-frame clones and is missing some. This sample has about 45,000 clones, with roughly four fifths found just once. ViraFEST expansion of antigen-specific CD4+ T cells with viral peptide pools preceded sequencing. CD4+ T cells were isolated after 10 days of culture. Vaccinated recipients, who were negative for nucleocapsid antibodies, had no history of SARS-CoV-2 infection. Antigen specificity for these receptors is unknown. The starting material was CD4+ T cells from PBMCs cultured with SARS-CoV-2 spike peptides, obtained before COVID-19 vaccination. Every receptor here comes from a human donor who received a COVID-19 vaccine.

The chain is built from TRBV9 and TRBJ2-3; 8 bases agree with TRBD2. Germline V gene data show CDR1 as SGDLS and CDR2 as YYNGEE. The CDR3 contains 15 residues. Trimming removed 1 base from V and 2 bases from J; junction bases left unmatched: 3. The chain's CDR3 is CASSVLAGFTDTQYF. CDR3 nucleotide sequence: TGTGCCAGCAGCGTATTAGCGGGGTTCACAGATACGCAGTATTTT.

V and J are TRBV2 and TRBJ2-1, with 7 bases identical to TRBD1. The CDR3 loop spans 15 amino acids. Trimming removed 8 bases from V and 6 bases from J; junction bases left unmatched: 13. CDR1 and CDR2 from the germline V gene are SNHLY and FYNNEI. CDR3 coding DNA: TGTGCCAGCGCTGCGCCGAGGACAGGAAGCAATGAGCAGTTCTTC. Its protein product is CASAAPRTGSNEQFF.

V is TRBV5-1 and J is TRBJ1-1, with TRBD1 as a possible D gene (5 bases). Germline V CDR1 and CDR2: SGHRS, YFSETQ. The V end was cut by 0 bases, the J end by 7 bases, with 10 bases between. The CDR3 spans 13 residues. The CDR3 reads CASSLVPGGEAFF. The DNA for the CDR3 is TGCGCCAGCAGCTTGGTGCCCGGGGGTGAAGCTTTCTTT.

The rearrangement joins TRBV5-6 to TRBJ1-1; 7 positions agree with TRBD1. The CDR3 consists of 12 residues. CDR1 is SGHDT, CDR2 YYEEEE, per germline. V gave up 7 bases and J gave up 9 bases; unmatched junction bases: 9. CDR3 bases: TGTGCCAGCTCGTTACCGGGACAGAAAGCTTTCTTT. It specifies CASSLPGQKAFF.

This clone was observed a few times. V and J are TRBV7-2 and TRBJ2-2; D not certain. The germline V gene encodes CDR1 SGHTA and CDR2 FQGNSA. The V end was cut by 0 bases, the J end by 1 base, with 3 bases between. This CDR3 region has 14 residues. CDR3 amino acids: CASSLAQNTGELFF. The CDR3 DNA reads TGTGCCAGCAGCTTAGCCCAGAACACCGGGGAGCTGTTTTTT.

The chain recombines TRBV24-1 with TRBJ1-5; 10 bases align to TRBD1. Germline V gene data show CDR1 as KGHDR and CDR2 as SFDVKD. The CDR3 covers 15 residues. After removal of 4 bases from V and 6 bases from J, the junction contained 5 bases not matched to a gene. The chain's CDR3 is CATSDSDRGLQPQHF. The CDR3 nucleotides read TGTGCCACCAGTGACTCTGACAGGGGGCTTCAGCCCCAGCATTTT.

This clone was recorded a few times. The chain combines TRBV6-1 with TRBJ2-7; 8 bases match TRBD2. CDR3 length: 14 residues. Trimming cost V 1 base and J 12 bases; bases outside gene matches: 11. Germline-derived CDR1 and CDR2 are MNHNS and SASEGT. The CDR3 region is CASSEEAGGQGRYV. In DNA form, the CDR3 reads TGTGCCAGCAGTGAAGAGGCGGGGGGCCAGGGAAGGTACGTC.

The rearrangement joins TRBV5-5 to TRBJ2-5; TRBD1 might be the D (5 bases). Trimming removed 0 bases from V and 4 bases from J, with 7 bases in between. This CDR3 spans 13 amino acids. Germline V gene lookup returns CDR1 SGHKS and CDR2 YYEKEE (reference sequence). The CDR3 sequence: CASSLGQPETQYF. CDR3 nucleotide sequence: TGTGCCAGCAGCTTGGGACAGCCAGAGACCCAGTACTTC.

The chain is built from TRBV18 and TRBJ1-6, with D perhaps matching TRBD1 (5 bases). CDR1 is KGHSH, CDR2 LQKENI, per germline. This CDR3 has 14 amino acids. The germline V and J ends were trimmed by 4 bases and 7 bases, with 11 bases remaining between them. The CDR3 loop is CASSRDSENSPLHF. Here the CDR3 DNA reads TGTGCCAGCTCACGAGACAGTGAGAATTCACCCCTCCACTTT.

The rearrangement uses TRBV3-1 (or the pseudogene TRBV3-2) and TRBJ1-6; D remains unclear. Germline V gene lookup returns CDR1 LGHDT and CDR2 YNNKEL (reference sequence). The CDR3 spans 14 residues. V dropped 3 bases and J dropped 11 bases, with 14 bases sitting between them. This CDR3 is CASSQFGNHTPLHF. Written as DNA, the CDR3 is TGTGCCAGCAGCCAGTTTGGGAACCATACACCCCTCCACTTT.

This chain joins TRBV21-1 and TRBJ2-7; the D call TRBD1 from the table was never checked on the DNA. TRBV21-1 is a recognized pseudogene. CDR3 length equals 14 residues. The CDR3 coding sequence is TGTGCCAGCAGCAAAGCGAGGACAACCTACGAGCAGTACGTC. Residues: CASSKARTTYEQYV.

The chain is built from TRBV10-2 and TRBJ2-5, with 14 bases identical to TRBD2. Germline CDR1 is WSHSY and CDR2 is SAAADI. The V gene end was trimmed by 8 bases and the J gene end by 7 bases; junction bases not matched to a gene: 9. The CDR3 loop spans 15 amino acids. The CDR3 reads CASGFGLAGGGTQYF. The DNA of the CDR3 is TGCGCCAGCGGATTTGGACTAGCGGGAGGAGGGACCCAGTACTTC.

This clone appeared once. The V gene is TRBV7-2, the J gene TRBJ2-1, with D possibly being TRBD1 (5 bases). CDR1 is SGHTA, CDR2 FQGNSA, per germline. The ends were cut back, 2 bases at V and 10 bases at J, with 12 bases in the middle. The CDR3 spans 13 residues. CDR3 bases: TGTGCCAGCAGCTTATGGCAGGGTAACGAGCAGTTCTTC. As protein: CASSLWQGNEQFF.

The chain couples TRBV19 to TRBJ2-1; tentative D call: TRBD1 (5 bases). The germline V gene has CDR1 LNHDA and CDR2 SQIVND (reference sequence). The V gene lost 1 base and the J gene lost 0 bases, with 7 bases spanning the gap. The CDR3 loop spans 15 amino acids. Here the CDR3 DNA reads TGTGCCAGTAGTATAGGACAGAGCTCCTACAATGAGCAGTTCTTC. This translates into CASSIGQSSYNEQFF.

The V call is TRBV6-4, the J call TRBJ1-2, with 10 bases fitting TRBD1. V trimming: 4 bases; J trimming: 11 bases; junction bases outside the gene matches: 10. This CDR3 spans 14 amino acids. Germline V gene data show CDR1 as MRHNA and CDR2 as SNTAGT. CDR3 nucleotide sequence: TGTGCCAGCAGTGTCGGGTCCGGGACAGGGGTTTACACCTTC. It specifies CASSVGSGTGVYTF.

V and J are TRBV7-9 and TRBJ1-1; D unclear. The CDR3 runs to 14 residues. The germline V and J ends were trimmed by 5 bases and 1 base, with 11 bases remaining between them. The germline CDR1 and CDR2 sequences are SEHNR and FQNEAQ (reference sequence). The CDR3 bases are TGTGCCAGCAGCCCAAGGACGGGGAACACTGAAGCTTTCTTT. It encodes CASSPRTGNTEAFF.

The chain has TRBV7-9 and TRBJ2-7; maybe TRBD1 (6 bases). The CDR3 is made up of 13 amino acids. The germline gives CDR1 SEHNR, CDR2 FQNEAQ (reference sequence). V was clipped by 5 bases and J by 4 bases, with 12 bases between them. CDR3 DNA: TGTGCCAGCAGCCCGAATGGACAGTACGAGCAGTACGTC. Translating gives CASSPNGQYEQYV.

The CDR3 DNA sequence: TGCGCCAGCAGCAGACAGGGGGCGCAATCCTATAATTCACCCCTCCACTTT. Its translation: CASSRQGAQSYNSPLHF. This chain uses TRBV5-1 with TRBJ1-6; 10 nucleotides align to TRBD1. The CDR3 length is 17 residues. The ends lost 4 bases at V and 1 base at J; junction bases unmatched: 5. Germline loops: CDR1 SGHRS, CDR2 YFSETQ.

To note about this clone: The sample carries other DNA sequences with the same CDR3. This sequence joins TRBV5-1 and TRBJ2-3; D gene ambiguous. This CDR3 spans 11 amino acids. Germline CDR1 and CDR2: SGHRS and YFSETQ. Trimming stripped 1 base from V and 6 bases from J, with 3 bases between. The CDR3, as DNA: TGCGCCAGCAGCTTGAGGGATACGCAGTATTTT. It yields the protein CASSLRDTQYF.

This rearrangement joins TRBV5-1 to TRBJ2-3; D gene unclear. The germline V gene has CDR1 SGHRS and CDR2 YFSETQ. The ends were cut back, 2 bases at V and 1 base at J, with 14 bases in the middle. CDR3 length: 16 residues. The CDR3 DNA sequence: TGCGCCAGCAGCTTCACATCCTCGACCGGCACAGATACGCAGTATTTT. Translation: CASSFTSSTGTDTQYF.

In nucleotides, the CDR3 is TGCGCCAGCAGCCAAGATATGAGGGGCGCCGAGGCTTTCTTT. This gives the protein CASSQDMRGAEAFF. The chain is built from TRBV4-3 and TRBJ1-1; tentative D call: TRBD1 (5 bases). Trimming removed 0 bases at V and 11 bases at J, with 16 bases between. Looked up from germline, CDR1 is LGHNA and CDR2 is YSLEER. The CDR3 totals 14 residues.

The chain employs TRBV7-3 and TRBJ2-2; D possibly uses TRBD1 or TRBD2 (5 bases each). V lost 5 bases to trimming and J lost 7 bases, with 20 bases between them. CDR1 and CDR2 from the germline V gene are SGHTA and FQGTGA. The CDR3 extends over 16 amino acids. CDR3 in amino acids: CASSLRDGDLGGELFF. Here the CDR3 DNA reads TGTGCCAGCAGCCTGAGGGACGGAGATTTAGGCGGGGAGCTGTTTTTT. Looking up the rest from reference TRBV7-3 and TRBJ2-2 gives the full variable domain: GAGVSQTPSNKVTEKGKYVELRCDPISGHTALYWYRQSLGQGPEFLIYFQGTGAADDSGLPNDRFFAVRPEGSVSTLKIQRTERGDSAVYLCASSLRDGDLGGELFFGEGSRLTVL.

The chain carries TRBV5-5 and TRBJ2-7, with D unclear. Trimming left V 1 base short and J 3 bases short, with 8 bases between. Germline V gene lookup returns CDR1 SGHKS and CDR2 YYEKEE (reference sequence). The CDR3 length is 13 residues. CDR3 region: CASSLSGNYEQYV. In nucleotides, the CDR3 is TGTGCCAGCAGCTTGTCGGGTAACTACGAGCAGTACGTC.

The chain combines TRBV4-2 with TRBJ1-4, with D perhaps matching TRBD1 (6 bases). The germline CDR1 and CDR2 sequences are LGHNA and YNFKEQ. Trimming took 6 bases from V and 0 from J, leaving 20 bases between them. This CDR3 has 18 amino acids. CDR3 bases: TGTGCCAGCAGTCGATCCGGCGGGGGCACCTCAACTAATGAAAAACTGTTTTTT. It yields the protein CASSRSGGGTSTNEKLFF.

CDR3 sequence (DNA): TGTGCCAGCAGCCGCCGAGGGGCGGGATACGACTATGGCTACACCTTC. Translating gives CASSRRGAGYDYGYTF. This chain joins TRBV5-4 and TRBJ1-2; maybe TRBD1 (5 bases). Per germline, CDR1 SGHNT and CDR2 YYREEE (reference sequence). Trimming took 4 bases from V and 3 from J, leaving 19 bases between them. The CDR3 is made up of 16 amino acids.

The chain has TRBV5-8 and TRBJ2-5; TRBD1 is a possible D gene (5 bases). The CDR3 covers 17 residues. The V end lost 7 bases, the J end lost 1 base, and 23 bases lay between the germline ends. Germline-derived CDR1 and CDR2 are SGHTS and YDEGEE. The CDR3 is CASPTGVGLLVQETQYF. The DNA for the CDR3 is TGTGCCAGCCCCACGGGCGTGGGGCTTTTAGTCCAAGAGACCCAGTACTTC. Full variable domain (outside the CDR3, taken from reference TRBV5-8 and TRBJ2-5): EAGVTQSPTHLIKTRGQQATLRCSPISGHTSVYWYQQALGLGLQFLLWYDEGEERNRGNFPPRFSGRQFPNYSSELNVNALELEDSALYLCASPTGVGLLVQETQYFGPGTRLLVL.

The rearrangement links TRBV7-2 to TRBJ2-3; 7 bases fit TRBD1. V lost 6 bases, J lost 5 bases, and 11 bases stayed unmatched. Looked up from germline, CDR1 is SGHTA and CDR2 is FQGNSA. This CDR3 comprises 15 residues. CDR3 residues: CASSWTGGFKDTQYF. The CDR3 DNA is TGTGCCAGCAGTTGGACAGGCGGCTTTAAAGATACGCAGTATTTT.

The chain links TRBV18 to TRBJ2-2; 8 nucleotides line up with TRBD2. Germline lookup yields CDR1 KGHSH and CDR2 LQKENI. With V trimmed by 2 bases and J by 0 bases, 5 bases remained unmatched. This CDR3 has 17 amino acids. The DNA of the CDR3 is TGTGCCAGCTCACCAAACAGCGGGGGCTCGAACACCGGGGAGCTGTTTTTT. It translates to CASSPNSGGSNTGELFF.

The chain combines TRBV5-1 with TRBJ1-1; TRBD1 matches 7 bases. The germline gives CDR1 SGHRS, CDR2 YFSETQ. This CDR3 has 12 residues. The ends lost 3 bases at V and 7 bases at J; junction bases unmatched: 3. The CDR3 DNA reads TGCGCCAGCAGCTCCCGGGACAGTGAAGCTTTCTTT. Translation: CASSSRDSEAFF.

This rearrangement joins TRBV27 to TRBJ2-6; D is uncertain. V was pared by 10 bases and J by 0 bases, with 7 bases between. The CDR3 length is 13 residues. CDR1 and CDR2 from the germline V gene are MNHEY and SMNVEV (reference sequence). The CDR3 sequence is CAMIHSGANVLTF. The CDR3 DNA is TGTGCCATGATCCACTCTGGGGCCAACGTCCTGACTTTC.